One and the same sample provided the 24 T cell receptor beta chains below, sequenced in a study of T cells after yellow fever vaccination. TCRdb used MiXCR to reprocess the 5' RACE reads, holding one entry per CDR3 protein. The sample shows around 360,000 distinct CDR3 sequences, 11% of them seen only once. The sequenced sample was PBMCs, obtained on the day of the first yellow fever vaccination. Source of these receptors: a man aged 18 to 30 who received the YFV17D yellow fever vaccine.

The chain has TRBV7-2 and TRBJ1-2; no firm D call. CDR3 length: 15 amino acids. Trimming left V 1 base short and J 4 bases short, with 13 bases between. The germline gives CDR1 SGHTA, CDR2 FQGNSA. The CDR3 protein is CASSLGNRVFYGYTF. The CDR3 bases are TGTGCCAGCAGCTTAGGTAACAGAGTATTCTATGGCTACACCTTC.

The chain combines TRBV6-5 with TRBJ2-3; 8 bases fit TRBD2. The CDR3 has 15 amino acids. Germline CDR1 reads MNHEY; CDR2 reads SVGAGI. V shed 6 bases, J shed 5 bases, and the junction held 10 bases outside the gene matches. CDR3 coding DNA: TGTGCCAGCAGCTACAGACGGGGGGGCGTAGATACGCAGTATTTT. Its protein is CASSYRRGGVDTQYF.

The chain recombines TRBV23-1 with TRBJ2-7; 11 nucleotides agree with TRBD1. TRBV23-1 is designated an ORF whose function remains uncertain. This CDR3 has 15 residues. V dropped 11 bases and J dropped 4; count of bases not matched to a gene: 13. The CDR3 is CASIMGQGEVYEQYV. The DNA of the CDR3 is TGCGCCTCGATAATGGGACAGGGGGAGGTTTACGAGCAGTACGTC.

The rearrangement links TRBV3-1 to TRBJ2-2; D unclear. With 4 bases removed from V and 0 bases from J, the gap between germline ends came to 15 bases. The CDR3 runs 17 residues. Germline loops: CDR1 LGHDT, CDR2 YNNKEL (reference sequence). For the CDR3, the DNA is TGTGCCAGCAGCCTTCGTGTCTGGGATACGAACACCGGGGAGCTGTTTTTT. This sequence encodes CASSLRVWDTNTGELFF.

V is TRBV27 and J is TRBJ2-3, with D perhaps TRBD1 or TRBD2 (6 bases each). The CDR3 is made up of 18 amino acids. V lost 7 bases and J lost 2, with 25 bases in between. CDR1 and CDR2 (germline): MNHEY, SMNVEV (reference sequence). Here the CDR3 DNA reads TGTGCCAGCAAGACCGCTTCCCATTCCCGGGGGCCCACAGATACGCAGTATTTT. Its translation: CASKTASHSRGPTDTQYF.

The sample holds a few counts of this clonotype. The gene calls are TRBV4-3 and TRBJ1-1; D unresolved. Trimming removed 2 bases at V and 3 bases at J, with 13 bases between. Germline CDR1 and CDR2: LGHNA and YSLEER. This CDR3 region has 15 residues. The CDR3 DNA follows: TGCGCCAGCAGCCAAATAGAAAGGACCTACACTGAAGCTTTCTTT. Translation gives CASSQIERTYTEAFF.

This clonotype appeared many times. The genes are TRBV20-1 and TRBJ2-3; 12 nucleotides agree with TRBD2. Germline trimming cut 6 bases from V and 4 bases from J; bases unmatched to any gene: 2. CDR3 length equals 13 residues. Germline V gene data show CDR1 as DFQATT and CDR2 as SNEGSKA (reference sequence). The CDR3 DNA follows: TGCAGTGCCCCTAGCGGGGGGGCAGATACGCAGTATTTT. Protein: CSAPSGGADTQYF.

The chain combines TRBV5-5 with TRBJ1-1, with TRBD1 matching over 7 bases. V was pared by 0 bases and J by 5 bases, with 7 bases of the junction left unmatched. This CDR3 is built from 15 residues. The germline V gene has CDR1 SGHKS and CDR2 YYEKEE (reference sequence). CDR3 residues: CASSLAPGGITEAFF. The DNA for the CDR3 is TGTGCCAGCAGCTTGGCACCAGGGGGTATTACTGAAGCTTTCTTT.

Only a few counts were recorded for this clonotype. The chain is built from TRBV9 and TRBJ1-2; 7 bases line up with TRBD1. Germline trimming cut 5 bases from V and 4 bases from J; bases unmatched to any gene: 5. The CDR3 consists of 13 residues. The V gene's germline CDR1 is SGDLS and CDR2 YYNGEE. The CDR3 region is CASSEGQLYGYTF. CDR3 DNA: TGTGCCAGCAGTGAGGGACAGCTCTATGGCTACACCTTC.

The rearrangement links TRBV11-2 to TRBJ2-1; 9 bases fit TRBD2. The junction had 5 bases not matched to a gene; V was cut back by 2 bases and J by 3 bases. CDR3 size: 16 residues. Germline CDR1 reads SGHAT; CDR2 reads FQNNGV. CDR3 nucleotides: TGTGCCAGCAGCTTAACGAGCGGGGGGCGCTACAATGAGCAGTTCTTC. Translated, it gives CASSLTSGGRYNEQFF.

CDR3 in DNA: TGTGCCAGCAGCTCGCCTAATAGCGAGACCTACGAGCAGTACTTC. Amino acid sequence: CASSSPNSETYEQYF. The chain has TRBV7-9 and TRBJ2-7; D is perhaps TRBD2 (5 bases). V dropped 4 bases and J dropped 2 bases, with 15 bases sitting between them. The CDR3 consists of 15 residues. Germline lookup yields CDR1 SEHNR and CDR2 FQNEAQ (reference sequence).

Ten or more counts support this clonotype. The rearrangement uses TRBV5-1 and TRBJ1-1; possibly TRBD1 for D (5 bases). CDR1 and CDR2 (germline): SGHRS, YFSETQ. V was pared by 4 bases and J by 6 bases, with 16 bases between. The CDR3 runs 14 residues. Here the CDR3 DNA reads TGCGCCAGCAGCGTACAGGTATTCAACGCTGAAGCTTTCTTT. It yields the protein CASSVQVFNAEAFF.

The sample holds many counts of this clonotype. This chain joins TRBV7-6 and TRBJ2-1, with 8 bases identical to TRBD2. V lost 5 bases to trimming and J lost 10 bases; unmatched junction nucleotides: 13. The V gene's germline CDR1 is SGHVS and CDR2 FNYEAQ. The CDR3 has 15 residues. CDR3 DNA sequence: TGTGCCAGCAGCAGAAGGACTAGCCCGCAGAACGAGCAGTTCTTC. It specifies CASSRRTSPQNEQFF.

This clonotype appeared a few times. The V gene is TRBV6-2 or TRBV6-3, the J gene TRBJ1-1; D may be TRBD1 (5 bases). Per the germline V gene, CDR1 is MNHEY and CDR2 is SVGEGT. Deletions cut 10 bases from V and 4 bases from J, with 16 bases between. This CDR3 comprises 13 residues. The CDR3 DNA sequence: TGTGCCATCGACGACAGCCAGGGCACTGAAGCTTTCTTT. This sequence encodes CAIDDSQGTEAFF.

The chain has TRBV7-8 and TRBJ2-7; D may match TRBD1 or TRBD2 (7 bases each). V dropped 7 bases and J dropped 5 bases, with 12 bases sitting between them. Germline CDR1 reads SGHVS; CDR2 reads FQNEAQ. There are 12 residues in the CDR3. This CDR3 is CASTRGGDEQYF. CDR3 DNA: TGTGCCAGCACCAGGGGGGGGGACGAGCAGTACTTC.

The chain carries TRBV5-4 and TRBJ2-3, with D maybe TRBD2 (6 bases). Trimming removed 4 bases at V and 0 bases at J, with 15 bases between. There are 16 residues in the CDR3. In germline, CDR1 is SGHNT, CDR2 YYREEE (reference sequence). The CDR3 nucleotides are TGTGCCAGCAGCCCCCGGGAGTACGCTAGCACAGATACGCAGTATTTT. This sequence encodes CASSPREYASTDTQYF.

The chain carries TRBV12-5 and TRBJ2-5; maybe TRBD2 (5 bases). The V and J ends lost 0 bases and 3 bases respectively, with 20 bases between them. This CDR3 region has 18 residues. Per the germline V gene, CDR1 is LGHNT and CDR2 is FRNRAP. Written as DNA, the CDR3 is TGTGCTAGTGGTTTGGTAGGGAGCTCGGGTCATAGGGAAGAGACCCAGTACTTC. It is translated as CASGLVGSSGHREETQYF.

In this sample, this clonotype turned up a few times. The genes are TRBV7-2 and TRBJ2-3; TRBD2 matches at 11 bases. This CDR3 is 15 amino acids long. CDR1 and CDR2 (germline): SGHTA, FQGNSA. V gave up 6 bases and J gave up 5 bases; unmatched junction bases: 7. In DNA, the CDR3 is TGTGCCAGCAGTCCCACTAGCGGGGGTCTAGATACGCAGTATTTT. Translation gives CASSPTSGGLDTQYF. The complete variable domain, with remaining parts taken from reference TRBV7-2 and TRBJ2-3, reads GAGVSQSPSNKVTEKGKDVELRCDPISGHTALYWYRQSLGQGLEFLIYFQGNSAPDKSGLPSDRFSAERTGGSVSTLTIQRTQQEDSAVYLCASSPTSGGLDTQYFGPGTRLTVL.

This clonotype was detected many times. This rearrangement joins TRBV19 to TRBJ2-2, with 9 bases fitting TRBD1. Trimming removed 9 bases from V and 3 bases from J; junction bases left unmatched: 11. This CDR3 spans 16 amino acids. The germline V gene encodes CDR1 LNHDA and CDR2 SQIVND (reference sequence). The DNA of the CDR3 is TGTGCCAGCCTTCTCCGGGGACAGGGAGACACCGGGGAGCTGTTTTTT. Its protein product is CASLLRGQGDTGELFF.

CDR3 region: CSVATSGASSYNEQFF. DNA of the CDR3: TGCAGCGTAGCGACTAGCGGGGCTAGCTCCTACAATGAGCAGTTCTTC. The gene calls are TRBV29-1 and TRBJ2-1, with 11 positions matching TRBD2. Germline loops: CDR1 SQVTM, CDR2 ANQGSEA. J lost 0 bases, V lost 6 bases, and 7 bases had no gene match. The CDR3 has 16 residues.

The chain uses TRBV5-5 and TRBJ1-1; D might be TRBD1 (5 bases). V lost 4 bases, J lost 6 bases, and 13 bases lay in between. Germline lookup yields CDR1 SGHKS and CDR2 YYEKEE (reference sequence). There are 13 residues in the CDR3. The DNA for the CDR3 is TGTGCCAGCAGCCCCCCATGGGGGGCTGAAGCTTTCTTT. This codes for CASSPPWGAEAFF.

This clonotype has more than one count but fewer than ten. This chain joins TRBV11-2 and TRBJ2-1; no clear D. The germline CDR1 and CDR2 sequences are SGHAT and FQNNGV. The CDR3 is 14 residues long. V dropped 1 base and J dropped 2 bases, with 6 bases sitting between them. CDR3 DNA sequence: TGTGCCAGCAGCTTAGGGCGCCCCTACAATGAGCAGTTCTTC. It codes for CASSLGRPYNEQFF.

V usage is TRBV5-1 and J usage is TRBJ2-7; D remains unclear. The CDR3 consists of 14 residues. CDR1 and CDR2 (germline): SGHRS, YFSETQ. V gave up 0 bases and J gave up 4 bases, with 11 bases separating them. The CDR3 DNA reads as TGCGCCAGCAGCTTGGAGGGTAGGGATTACGAGCAGTACTTC. Its translation: CASSLEGRDYEQYF.

This chain connects TRBV12-5 to TRBJ1-5; 8 bases agree with TRBD1. There are 15 residues in the CDR3. Germline V gene lookup returns CDR1 LGHNT and CDR2 FRNRAP. Written as DNA, the CDR3 is TGTATCGTGGACAGGGAGATTGTCGTATGGCAGCCCCAGCATTTT. It yields the protein CIVDREIVVWQPQHF.